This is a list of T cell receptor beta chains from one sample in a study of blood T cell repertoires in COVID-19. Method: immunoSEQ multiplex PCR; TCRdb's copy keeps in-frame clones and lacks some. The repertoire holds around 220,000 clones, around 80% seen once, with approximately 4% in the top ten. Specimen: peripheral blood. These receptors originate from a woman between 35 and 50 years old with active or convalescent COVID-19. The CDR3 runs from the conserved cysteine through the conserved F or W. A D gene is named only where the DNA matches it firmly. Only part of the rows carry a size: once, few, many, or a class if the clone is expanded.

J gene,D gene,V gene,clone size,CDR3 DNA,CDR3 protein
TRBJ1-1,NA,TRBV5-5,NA,TGTGCCAGCAGCTTGAGCGCATTTGGCAGATTGAACACTGAAGCTTTCTTT,CASSLSAFGRLNTEAFF
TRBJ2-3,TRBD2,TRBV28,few,TGTGCCAGCATGCCCAGCGGGGGGTATGCGAATACGCAGTATTTT,CASMPSGGYANTQYF
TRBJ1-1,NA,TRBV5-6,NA,TGTGCCAGCAGCCTAGTAGGACAGCCGAACACTGAAGCTTTCTTT,CASSLVGQPNTEAFF
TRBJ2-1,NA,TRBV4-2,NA,TGTGCCAGCAGCCAAGGGTTTGGGGGGGCCGTCCCCAATGAGCAGTTCTTC,CASSQGFGGAVPNEQFF
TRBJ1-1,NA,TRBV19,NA,TGTGCCAGTACCAATAGACCGGGGGACACTGAAGCTTTCTTT,CASTNRPGDTEAFF
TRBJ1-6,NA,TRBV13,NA,TGTGCCAGCAGCCAAACAGGGAGAAAGTCACCCCTCCACTTT,CASSQTGRKSPLHF
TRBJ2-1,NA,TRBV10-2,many,TGCGCCAGCAGTGAGAGGTACGCGGGCAATGAGCAGTTCTTC,CASSERYAGNEQFF
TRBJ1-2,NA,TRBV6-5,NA,TGTGCCAGCAGTTTGGAGGGGCGCGCCTCTGGCTACACCTTC,CASSLEGRASGYTF
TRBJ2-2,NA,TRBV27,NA,TGTGCCAGCAGTTTATCTGGGGGCTCTTACACCGGGGAGCTGTTTTTT,CASSLSGGSYTGELFF
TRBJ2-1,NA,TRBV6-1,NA,TGTGCCAGCAGTGAAGTCGCCAGCGACGGGTGGAATGAGCAGTTCTTC,CASSEVASDGWNEQFF
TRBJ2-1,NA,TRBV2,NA,TGTGCCAGCTCGGGTTTCGCGACGGATGAGCAGTTCTTC,CASSGFATDEQFF
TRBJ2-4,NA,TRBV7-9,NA,TGTGCCAGCAGCTTTTCCCGGGGTTCCAAAAACATTCAGTACTTC,CASSFSRGSKNIQYF
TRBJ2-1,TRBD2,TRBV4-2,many,TGTGCCAGCAGCCAAGCCGCGGGGGACTACAATGAGCAGTTCTTC,CASSQAAGDYNEQFF
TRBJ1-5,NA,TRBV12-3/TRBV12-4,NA,TGTGCCAGCAGTTTAAACGGTGGTCAGCCCCAGCATTTT,CASSLNGGQPQHF
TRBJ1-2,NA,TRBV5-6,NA,TGTGCCAGCAGCCCCTCGGCTTTCAGGGTTAGCTATGGCTACACCTTC,CASSPSAFRVSYGYTF
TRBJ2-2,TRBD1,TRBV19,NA,TGTGCCAGTAGTATCAGGACAGGGCGTAACACCGGGGAGCTGTTTTTT,CASSIRTGRNTGELFF
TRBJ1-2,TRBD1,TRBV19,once,TGTGCCAGTAGGACAGGGGCCTCCGGCTACACCTTC,CASRTGASGYTF
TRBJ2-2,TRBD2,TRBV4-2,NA,TGTGCCAGCCAAGGACTAGCGGGAGTTTCGAACACCGGGGAGCTGTTTTTT,CASQGLAGVSNTGELFF
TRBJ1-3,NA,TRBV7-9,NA,TGTGCCAGCAGCTATTCTCTGGGCTCCGGGGCTGGAAACACCATATATTTT,CASSYSLGSGAGNTIYF
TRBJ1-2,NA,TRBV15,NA,TGTGCCACCAGCAGAGATAGCGCCCCCAAAAGCTACGGCTACACCTTC,CATSRDSAPKSYGYTF
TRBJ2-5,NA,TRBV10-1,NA,TGCGCCAGCAGTGACTGGCGGGAAGAGACCCAGTACTTC,CASSDWREETQYF
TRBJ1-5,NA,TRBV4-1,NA,TGCGCCAGCAGCCACAATACAGGGAATCAGCCCCAGCATTTT,CASSHNTGNQPQHF
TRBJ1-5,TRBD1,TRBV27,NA,TGTGCCAGCAGTTTCACAGGGGGCCATCAGCCCCAGCATTTT,CASSFTGGHQPQHF
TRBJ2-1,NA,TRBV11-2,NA,TGTGCCAGCAGCTTAGGCGTATCTACAGTGGAGCAGTTCTTC,CASSLGVSTVEQFF
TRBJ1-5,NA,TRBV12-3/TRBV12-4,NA,TGTGCCAGCAGTGGGGGGGTGAATCAGCCCCAGCATTTT,CASSGGVNQPQHF
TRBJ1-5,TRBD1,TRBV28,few,TGTGCCAGCAGGGGGTGGACAGGGCTCAATCAGCCCCAGCATTTT,CASRGWTGLNQPQHF
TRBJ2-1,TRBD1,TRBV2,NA,TGTGCCAGCATTATCGACAGGGCAGGTATGAATGAGCAGTTCTTC,CASIIDRAGMNEQFF
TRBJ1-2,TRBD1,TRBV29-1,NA,TGCAGCGTTGCGGACAGGGGCCAACCTGACTATGGCTACACCTTC,CSVADRGQPDYGYTF
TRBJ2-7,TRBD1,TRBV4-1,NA,TGCGCCAGCAGCCAACCTCTCCAGACAGGGACCACCTACGAGCAGTACTTC,CASSQPLQTGTTYEQYF
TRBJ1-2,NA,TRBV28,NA,TGTGCCAGCAGTTTTCGCCTCAGTCCTAACTATGGCTACACCTTC,CASSFRLSPNYGYTF
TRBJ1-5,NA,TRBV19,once,TGTGCCAGTAGCTTCACAGGAACTCTCAATCAGCCCCAGCATTTT,CASSFTGTLNQPQHF
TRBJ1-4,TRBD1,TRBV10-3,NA,TGTGCCATCAGTGAGTCGATGGACAGGGGCGAAAAACTGTTTTTT,CAISESMDRGEKLFF
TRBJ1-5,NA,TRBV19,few,TGTGCCAGTAATCAGTGGCCCCAGCATTTT,CASNQWPQHF